The T cell receptor (beta chain) described here comes from a study of Tregs in tolerant kidney transplant recipients. This CDR3 contains 14 residues. Trimming cost V 3 bases and J 5 bases, with 11 bases left between them. Per the germline V gene, CDR1 is PRHDT and CDR2 is FYEKMQ (reference sequence). In the case of this clone: What it recognizes is unknown.

Overall study results and limits: Validation in larger populations is needed because few patients were studied. Tregs expanded with activated donor B cells seemed most donor-specific.

TCRdb's table, derived via immunoSEQ multiplex PCR, lists solely in-frame clones and lacks some. The sample records some 110,000 clones, around 94% being singletons. Unstimulated Tregs (CD4+CD25+CD127-) and CD4+CD25- non-Tregs were sorted from PBMCs. The sample consisted of CD4+ T cells from blood. The rearrangement links TRBV13 to TRBJ2-1, with D perhaps matching TRBD1 (5 bases). The clonotype was recovered from a human donor in good health. CDR3 coding DNA: TGTGCCAGCAGCTTGAAAGGGGTTCACAATGAGCAGTTCTTC. This sequence encodes CASSLKGVHNEQFF.